The rows below give T cell receptor beta chains drawn from one sample of a study of blood T cell repertoires in COVID-19. Sequenced by immunoSEQ multiplex PCR; TCRdb stores in-frame clones only, minus some. The data contain some 190,000 clones, about 85% of them seen just once; the ten biggest clones take up 20% to 25%. The sequenced sample was PBMCs or T cells enriched from blood (not recorded which). These receptors were collected from a woman in her forties in a cohort exposed to, infected with or recovered from COVID-19 (not recorded which). The CDR3 runs from the conserved cysteine through the conserved F or W. The D gene is left open where the match is weak.

J: TRBJ2-2
V: TRBV9
D: NA
DNA: TGTGCCAGCAGCGACCGATCTAGCCCAGCCGGGGAGCTGTTTTTT
CDR3: CASSDRSSPAGELFF

J: TRBJ1-2
V: TRBV27
D: TRBD1
DNA: TGTGCCAGCAGTTTATCCCGACAGGGGGCCAACTATGGCTACACCTTC
CDR3: CASSLSRQGANYGYTF

J: TRBJ1-2
V: TRBV9
D: TRBD1
DNA: TGTGCCAGCAGCGGTCCCGGGACAGGGGGGTCTTATGGCTACACCTTC
CDR3: CASSGPGTGGSYGYTF

J: TRBJ2-3
V: TRBV28
D: TRBD2
DNA: TGTGCCAGCAGTAAGACTAGCGGGTACACAGATACGCAGTATTTT
CDR3: CASSKTSGYTDTQYF

J: TRBJ1-5
V: TRBV27
D: TRBD1
DNA: TGTGCCAGCAGCACGGGACAGGGAAGCAATCAGCCCCAGCATTTT
CDR3: CASSTGQGSNQPQHF

J: TRBJ1-2
V: TRBV6-5
D: NA
DNA: TGTGCCAGCAGCCTCCGTTGGGACACGCGCTATGGCTACACCTTC
CDR3: CASSLRWDTRYGYTF

J: TRBJ2-7
V: TRBV2
D: TRBD2
DNA: TGTGCCAGCAGTGAAGCGTCGGGAGGGGGTTCCTACGAGCAGTACTTC
CDR3: CASSEASGGGSYEQYF

J: TRBJ2-6
V: TRBV3-1/TRBV3-2
D: NA
DNA: TGTGCCAGCAGCCAGAGGGCCGCAGGGGCCAACGTCCTGACTTTC
CDR3: CASSQRAAGANVLTF

J: TRBJ1-5
V: TRBV30
D: NA
DNA: TGTGCCTGGAGTGTTGGGGCTCGTCAGCCCCAGCATTTT
CDR3: CAWSVGARQPQHF

J: TRBJ2-7
V: TRBV6-5
D: TRBD1
DNA: TGTGCCAGCAGACCAGGGGGCTCGGGCTCCTACGAGCAGTACTTC
CDR3: CASRPGGSGSYEQYF

J: TRBJ2-3
V: TRBV3-1/TRBV3-2
D: NA
DNA: TGTGCCAGCAGCCAAACGACAGCTACAGATACGCAGTATTTT
CDR3: CASSQTTATDTQYF

J: TRBJ2-1
V: TRBV27
D: TRBD2
DNA: TGTGCCAGCAGTTTTCGTAGCGGGAGCTCCTACAATGAGCAGTTCTTC
CDR3: CASSFRSGSSYNEQFF